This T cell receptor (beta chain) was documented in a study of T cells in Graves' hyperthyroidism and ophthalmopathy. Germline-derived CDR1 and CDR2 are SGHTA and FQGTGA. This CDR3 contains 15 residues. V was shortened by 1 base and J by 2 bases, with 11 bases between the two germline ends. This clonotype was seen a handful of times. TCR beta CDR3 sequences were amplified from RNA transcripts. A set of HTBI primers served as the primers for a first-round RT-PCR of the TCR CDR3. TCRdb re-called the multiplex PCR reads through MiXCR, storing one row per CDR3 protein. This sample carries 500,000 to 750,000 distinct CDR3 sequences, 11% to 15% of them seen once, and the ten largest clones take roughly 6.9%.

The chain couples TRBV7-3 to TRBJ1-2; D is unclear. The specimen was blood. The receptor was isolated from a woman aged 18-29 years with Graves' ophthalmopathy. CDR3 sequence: CASSLNPMRNYGYTF. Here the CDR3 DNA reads TGTGCCAGCAGCTTAAACCCCATGAGGAACTATGGCTACACCTTC.